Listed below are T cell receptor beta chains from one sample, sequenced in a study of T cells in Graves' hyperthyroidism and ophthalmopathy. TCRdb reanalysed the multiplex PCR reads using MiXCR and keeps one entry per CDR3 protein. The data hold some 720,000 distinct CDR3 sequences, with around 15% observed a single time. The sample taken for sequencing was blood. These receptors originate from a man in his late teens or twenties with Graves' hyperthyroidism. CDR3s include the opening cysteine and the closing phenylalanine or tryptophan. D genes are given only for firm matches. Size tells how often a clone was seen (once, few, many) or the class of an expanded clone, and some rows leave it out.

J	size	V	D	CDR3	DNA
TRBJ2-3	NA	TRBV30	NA	CAWSPQGFRTDTQYF	TGTGCCTGGAGTCCGCAGGGCTTCCGGACAGATACGCAGTATTTT
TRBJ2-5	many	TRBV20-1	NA	CSARVLGETQYF	TGCAGTGCTAGGGTCCTGGGGGAGACCCAGTACTTC
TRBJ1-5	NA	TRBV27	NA	CASSFEGVNQPQHF	TGTGCCAGCAGTTTCGAGGGGGTCAATCAGCCCCAGCATTTT
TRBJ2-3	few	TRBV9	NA	CASSVDSVTTDTQYF	TGTGCCAGCAGCGTAGACAGCGTAACAACAGATACGCAGTATTTT
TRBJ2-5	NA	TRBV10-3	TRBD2	CAIRGSGRGQETQYF	TGTGCCATCAGGGGGAGCGGGAGAGGCCAAGAGACCCAGTACTTC
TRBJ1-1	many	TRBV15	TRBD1	CATSRAQTGPKAFF	TGTGCCACCAGCAGAGCCCAGACAGGGCCTAAAGCTTTCTTT
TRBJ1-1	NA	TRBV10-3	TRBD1	CAISESRTGASRDTEAFF	TGTGCCATCAGTGAGTCTAGAACAGGGGCATCAAGAGACACTGAAGCTTTCTTT
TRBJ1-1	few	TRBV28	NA	CASSMTGGRRPRTEAFF	TGTGCCAGCAGTATGACAGGTGGACGGAGGCCAAGGACTGAAGCTTTCTTT
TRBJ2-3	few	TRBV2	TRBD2	CASRVSGSSPDTQYF	TGTGCCAGCAGGGTTAGCGGGAGTTCCCCAGATACGCAGTATTTT
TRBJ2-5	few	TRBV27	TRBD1	CASSQRGPETQYF	TGTGCCAGCAGCCAAAGGGGGCCGGAGACCCAGTACTTC
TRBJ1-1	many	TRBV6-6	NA	CASSYGTPDTEAFF	TGTGCCAGCAGTTACGGGACACCCGACACTGAAGCTTTCTTT
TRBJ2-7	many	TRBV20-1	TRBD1	CSARLQGAGEQYF	TGCAGTGCTAGGCTCCAGGGGGCTGGCGAGCAGTACTTC
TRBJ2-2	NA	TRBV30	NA	CAFPGGPGELFF	TGTGCCTTCCCGGGGGGCCCCGGGGAGCTGTTTTTT
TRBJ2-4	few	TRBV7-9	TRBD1	CASSSQGGAKNIQYF	TGTGCCAGCAGCTCACAGGGGGGAGCCAAAAACATTCAGTACTTC
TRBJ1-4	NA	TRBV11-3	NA	CASSLGGPANEKLFF	TGTGCCAGCAGCTTAGGTGGGCCAGCTAATGAAAAACTGTTTTTT
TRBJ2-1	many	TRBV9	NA	CASSVGEHGPEQFF	TGTGCCAGCAGCGTAGGGGAGCACGGTCCTGAGCAGTTCTTC
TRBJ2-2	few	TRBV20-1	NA	CSAQTGNTGELFF	TGCAGTGCTCAGACAGGGAACACCGGGGAGCTGTTTTTT
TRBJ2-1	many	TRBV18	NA	CASSPPSAYNEQFF	TGTGCCAGCAGCCCTCCTAGCGCGTACAATGAGCAGTTCTTC
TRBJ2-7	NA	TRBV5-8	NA	CASSLGGGEGPYEQYF	TGTGCCAGCAGCTTGGGAGGGGGAGAAGGGCCCTACGAGCAGTACTTC
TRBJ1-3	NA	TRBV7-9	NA	CASSSIYGSGNTIYF	TGTGCCAGCAGCTCAATCTACGGGTCTGGAAACACCATATATTTT
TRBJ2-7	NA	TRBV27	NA	CASSFRPGYEQYF	TGTGCCAGCAGTTTTCGCCCAGGCTACGAGCAGTACTTC
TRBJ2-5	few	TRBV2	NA	CASSEVRRSPQETQYF	TGTGCCAGCAGTGAAGTCCGCAGGAGCCCCCAAGAGACCCAGTACTTC
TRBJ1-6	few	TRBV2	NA	CASSEAAGGNSPLHF	TGTGCCAGCAGTGAGGCGGCGGGGGGGAATTCACCCCTCCACTTT
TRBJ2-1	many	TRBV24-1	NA	CATSDPRGQGGASYNEQFF	TGTGCCACCAGTGACCCGCGGGGTCAGGGGGGTGCGAGTTACAATGAGCAGTTCTTC
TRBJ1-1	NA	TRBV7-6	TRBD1	CASSLARGRGQTEAFF	TGTGCCAGCAGCTTAGCGCGGGGCAGGGGGCAAACTGAAGCTTTCTTT
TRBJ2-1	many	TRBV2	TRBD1	CASSRGLYNEQFF	TGTGCCAGCAGTAGGGGGCTCTACAATGAGCAGTTCTTC
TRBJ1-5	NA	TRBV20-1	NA	CSAQGNNPSQHF	TGCAGTGCCCAGGGGAATAACCCATCCCAGCATTTT
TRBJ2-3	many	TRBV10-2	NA	CAITGVDTQYF	TGCGCCATCACGGGAGTGGATACGCAGTATTTT
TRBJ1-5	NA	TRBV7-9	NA	CASSLDGALSQPQHF	TGTGCCAGCAGCTTAGATGGGGCGCTTAGTCAGCCCCAGCATTTT
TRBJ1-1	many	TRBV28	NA	CASCDVGTAEAFF	TGTGCCAGCTGCGATGTCGGGACCGCTGAAGCTTTCTTT
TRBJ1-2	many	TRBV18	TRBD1	CASSPGSTGEDYGYTF	TGTGCCAGCTCACCAGGTTCTACAGGGGAGGACTATGGCTACACCTTC
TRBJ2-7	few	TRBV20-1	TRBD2	CSARDFRGGDYEQYF	TGCAGTGCTAGAGATTTCCGGGGGGGAGACTACGAGCAGTACTTC
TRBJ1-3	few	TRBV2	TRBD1	CASSDPPTGGINTIYF	TGTGCCAGCAGTGACCCTCCCACAGGGGGTATAAACACCATATATTTT
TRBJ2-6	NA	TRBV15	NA	CATTSRSGSGANVLTF	TGTGCCACCACATCCCGTTCGGGCTCTGGGGCCAACGTCCTGACTTTC
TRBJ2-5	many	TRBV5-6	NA	CASSLAGAKETQYF	TGTGCCAGCAGCTTGGCGGGGGCCAAAGAGACCCAGTACTTC
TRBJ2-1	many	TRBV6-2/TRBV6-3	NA	CASNLGAGINNEQFF	TGTGCCAGCAACCTAGGAGCAGGGATCAACAATGAGCAGTTCTTC
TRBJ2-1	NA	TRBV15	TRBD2	CATSASGSYNEQFF	TGTGCCACCAGCGCTAGCGGGTCCTACAATGAGCAGTTCTTC